Shown below are 15 T cell receptor beta chains from a single sample sequenced in a study of T cell responses to AZD1222 COVID-19 vaccine. Measured with immunoSEQ multiplex PCR; TCRdb has only the in-frame clones, and not every one. The sample holds 150,000 to 200,000 clones, about 92% seen once. Sequencing used peripheral blood, obtained on day 0 of AZD1222 vaccination. These receptors originate from an adult in good health.

J is TRBJ1-1 and V is TRBV6-5; no clear D gene. This CDR3 has 14 amino acids. Germline-derived CDR1 and CDR2 are MNHEY and SVGAGI. Trimming cost V 0 bases and J 4 bases, with 9 bases left between them. The CDR3 DNA follows: TGTGCCAGCAGTTACTCAGAGGCAGGCACTGAAGCTTTCTTT. It is translated as CASSYSEAGTEAFF.

This clone was detected a few times. The rearrangement uses TRBV3-1 (or the pseudogene TRBV3-2) and TRBJ2-2; 8 bases align to TRBD1. The CDR3 totals 14 residues. The V segment lost 1 base and the J segment 7 bases; nucleotides outside the gene matches: 2. From germline, CDR1 is LGHDT and CDR2 YNNKEL (reference sequence). The DNA of the CDR3 is TGTGCCAGCAGCCAAGCGGACAGGGTCGGGGAGCTGTTTTTT. Amino acids: CASSQADRVGELFF.

V gene TRBV7-9 combines with J gene TRBJ1-5, with TRBD1 as a possible D gene (6 bases). Germline lookup yields CDR1 SEHNR and CDR2 FQNEAQ (reference sequence). V lost 4 bases, J lost 4 bases, and 11 bases lay in between. The length of the CDR3 is 14 residues. CDR3 DNA: TGTGCCAGCAGCTGGGGGGGGGCAAATCAGCCCCAGCATTTT. This encodes CASSWGGANQPQHF.

The chain joins TRBV12-5 to TRBJ1-5; D is ambiguous. The CDR3 spans 13 residues. The V gene lost 1 base and the J gene lost 7 bases, with 8 bases spanning the gap. The germline CDR1 and CDR2 sequences are LGHNT and FRNRAP. CDR3 in amino acids: CASGLGGGQPQHF. The CDR3 nucleotides are TGTGCTAGTGGTTTGGGAGGAGGACAGCCCCAGCATTTT.

The J gene is TRBJ2-1, the V gene TRBV7-3, with 7 bases that match TRBD1. J lost 9 bases, V lost 0 bases, and 2 bases had no gene match. Germline V gene data show CDR1 as SGHTA and CDR2 as FQGTGA. The CDR3 sequence is 13 residues long. The CDR3 bases are TGTGCCAGCAGCTTAACGAGGGGGCGTGAGCAGTTCTTC. This sequence encodes CASSLTRGREQFF.

J is TRBJ1-1 and V is TRBV5-4, with a tentative D call TRBD1 (6 bases). CDR3 length equals 13 residues. Trimming removed 7 bases at V and 7 bases at J, with 17 bases between. Germline values: CDR1 SGHNT, CDR2 YYREEE (reference sequence). DNA of the CDR3: TGTGCCAGCTTCGCAGGGGCCACCGATGAAGCTTTCTTT. Translation gives CASFAGATDEAFF.

The rearrangement joins TRBV19 to TRBJ1-1; 7 positions agree with TRBD1. Germline V gene data show CDR1 as LNHDA and CDR2 as SQIVND (reference sequence). This CDR3 is built from 14 residues. With V trimmed by 5 bases and J by 2 bases, 5 bases remained unmatched. The CDR3 DNA follows: TGTGCCAGTAGTTTCGGGACAGATAACACTGAAGCTTTCTTT. Translating gives CASSFGTDNTEAFF.

V usage is TRBV5-1 and J usage is TRBJ1-2; D unclear. V was shortened by 4 bases and J by 5 bases, with 12 bases between the two germline ends. The CDR3 covers 13 residues. Germline V gives CDR1 SGHRS, CDR2 YFSETQ. The CDR3 region has the DNA TGCGCCAGCAGCCCCCTGACGGGTTATGGCTACACCTTC. Encoded protein: CASSPLTGYGYTF.

The count of this clone is one. The CDR3 sequence is CASSINWGYGYTF. The CDR3 DNA reads TGTGCCAGTAGTATAAATTGGGGATATGGCTACACCTTC. V gene TRBV19 combines with J gene TRBJ1-2; D unclear. The CDR3 runs 13 residues. The ends were cut back, 2 bases at V and 5 bases at J, with 9 bases in the middle. Germline V gene sequence: CDR1 LNHDA, CDR2 SQIVND (reference sequence).

This chain joins TRBV16 and TRBJ1-1; D gene uncertain. The V end lost 0 bases, the J end lost 8 bases, and 10 bases lay between the germline ends. The germline gives CDR1 KGHSY, CDR2 FQNENV. The CDR3 has 13 amino acids. CDR3 sequence (DNA): TGTGCCAGCAGCCAATCCCGAACGGGCGAAGCTTTCTTT. Protein: CASSQSRTGEAFF.

As for this clone: Distinct nucleotide sequences in the sample also encode this CDR3. The chain uses TRBV15 and TRBJ1-3; D is unresolved. Trimming took off 0 bases at V and 0 bases at J, with 6 bases between the two ends. Looked up from germline, CDR1 is LNHNV and CDR2 is YYDKDF (reference sequence). CDR3 length: 15 amino acids. CDR3 residues: CATSRDPASGNTIYF. The CDR3 DNA is TGTGCCACCAGCAGAGATCCTGCCTCTGGAAACACCATATATTTT.

The rearrangement joins TRBV19 to TRBJ2-4; 9 bases align to TRBD2. The CDR3 extends over 14 amino acids. The germline CDR1 and CDR2 sequences are LNHDA and SQIVND (reference sequence). J lost 12 bases, V lost 7 bases, and 13 bases had no gene match. CDR3 loop: CASIPGTSRDRQYF. CDR3 DNA: TGTGCCAGTATCCCCGGGACTAGCAGGGATCGTCAGTACTTC.

The chain recombines TRBV11-3 with TRBJ1-3, with TRBD1 matching over 9 bases. CDR3 length: 16 amino acids. V dropped 3 bases and J dropped 1; count of bases not matched to a gene: 4. CDR1 is SGHNT and CDR2 is YENEEA in the germline V gene. CDR3 sequence: CASSFGTGLSGNTIYF. For the CDR3, the DNA is TGTGCCAGCAGCTTTGGGACAGGGCTTTCTGGAAACACCATATATTTT. Full variable domain (rest looked up from reference TRBV11-3 and TRBJ1-3): EAGVVQSPRYKIIEKKQPVAFWCNPISGHNTLYWYLQNLGQGPELLIRYENEEAVDDSQLPKDRFSAERLKGVDSTLKIQPAELGDSAVYLCASSFGTGLSGNTIYFGEGSWLTVV.

V is TRBV19 and J is TRBJ1-1; weak D call: TRBD1 (6 bases). Germline CDR1 and CDR2: LNHDA and SQIVND (reference sequence). The CDR3 consists of 13 residues. V was shortened by 2 bases and J by 14 bases, with 18 bases between the two germline ends. The CDR3 sequence is CASSIRGAARSFF. As DNA, the CDR3 is TGTGCCAGTAGTATAAGGGGGGCAGCACGATCGTTCTTT.

The CDR3 bases are TGTGCCAGCAGTGAAAGGGGACTTCAGATATTGGGAAACACCATATATTTT. It encodes CASSERGLQILGNTIYF. This chain links TRBV2 with TRBJ1-3; possibly TRBD1 for D (5 bases). CDR1 and CDR2 from the germline V gene are SNHLY and FYNNEI. Trimming pared 2 bases from V and 4 bases from J, leaving 18 bases between. This CDR3 has 17 amino acids.